This T cell receptor beta chain comes out of a study of memory CD4+ T cells and cytomegalovirus serostatus. Germline loops: CDR1 LNHDA, CDR2 SQIVND (reference sequence). V was clipped by 5 bases and J by 7 bases; unmatched bases: 8. The CDR3 extends over 13 amino acids. Single viable CD3+CD4+CD8-CD45RO+ cells were sorted as the memory CD4+ T cells. Produced via immunoSEQ multiplex PCR; TCRdb's table is partial and in-frame only. The sample shows under 65,000 clones, around 82% of them seen only once. The J gene is TRBJ2-7, the V gene TRBV19; 7 nucleotides agree with TRBD2. The receptor comes from an adult in good health and CMV-seronegative. Source material: memory CD4+ T cells from blood. The DNA of the CDR3 is TGTGCCAGTAGTCCGGTTCGGGGAGGGGAGCAGTACTTC. Its translation is CASSPVRGGEQYF.